This T cell receptor beta chain was obtained from a study of blood T cell repertoires in COVID-19. The CDR3 sequence is 15 residues long. Trimming left V 1 base short and J 11 bases short, with 15 bases between. Germline CDR1 is SEHNR and CDR2 is FQNEAQ (reference sequence). Assay: immunoSEQ multiplex PCR; the TCRdb copy retains only in-frame clones and omits some. The sample yields about 250,000 clones, approximately 88% seen once. Sequencing used peripheral blood. This receptor was identified in a woman in her 30s with COVID-19, enrolled during active disease. This chain joins TRBV7-9 and TRBJ1-6; maybe TRBD1 (5 bases). The CDR3 DNA reads as TGTGCCAGCAGCTTAGAGGCGGGACGGGATCCACCCCTCCACTTT. It encodes CASSLEAGRDPPLHF. The whole variable domain, remainder taken from reference TRBV7-9 and TRBJ1-6, is DTGVSQNPRHKITKRGQNVTFRCDPISEHNRLYWYRQTLGQGPEFLTYFQNEAQLEKSRLLSDRFSAERPKGSFSTLEIQRTEQGDSAMYLCASSLEAGRDPPLHFGNGTRLTVT.